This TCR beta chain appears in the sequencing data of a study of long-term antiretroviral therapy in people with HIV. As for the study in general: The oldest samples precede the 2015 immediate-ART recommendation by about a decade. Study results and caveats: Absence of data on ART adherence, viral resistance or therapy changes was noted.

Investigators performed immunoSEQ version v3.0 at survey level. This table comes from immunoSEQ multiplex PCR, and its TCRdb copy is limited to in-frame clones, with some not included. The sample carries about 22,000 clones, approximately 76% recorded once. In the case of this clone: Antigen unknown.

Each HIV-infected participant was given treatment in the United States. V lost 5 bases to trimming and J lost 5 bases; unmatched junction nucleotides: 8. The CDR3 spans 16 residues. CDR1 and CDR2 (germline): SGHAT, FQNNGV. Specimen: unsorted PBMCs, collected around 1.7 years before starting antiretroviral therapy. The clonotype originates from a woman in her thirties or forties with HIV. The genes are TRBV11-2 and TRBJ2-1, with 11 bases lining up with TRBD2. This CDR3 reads CASSPRLAGIHNEQFF. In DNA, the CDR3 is TGTGCCAGCAGCCCCCGACTAGCGGGAATCCACAATGAGCAGTTCTTC.